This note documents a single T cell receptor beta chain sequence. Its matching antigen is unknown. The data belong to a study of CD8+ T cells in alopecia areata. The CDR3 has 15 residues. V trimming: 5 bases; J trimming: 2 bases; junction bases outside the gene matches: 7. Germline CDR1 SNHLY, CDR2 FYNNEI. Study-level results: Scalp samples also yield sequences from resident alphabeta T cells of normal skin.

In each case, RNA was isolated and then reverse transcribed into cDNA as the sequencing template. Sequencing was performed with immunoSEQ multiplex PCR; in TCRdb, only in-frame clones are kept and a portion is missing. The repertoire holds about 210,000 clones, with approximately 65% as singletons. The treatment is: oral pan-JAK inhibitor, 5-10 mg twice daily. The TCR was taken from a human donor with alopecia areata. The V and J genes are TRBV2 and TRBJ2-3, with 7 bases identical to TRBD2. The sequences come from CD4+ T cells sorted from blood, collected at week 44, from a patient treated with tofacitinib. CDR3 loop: CASSLTSYTTDTQYF. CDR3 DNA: TGTGCCAGCAGTCTGACTAGCTACACCACAGATACGCAGTATTTT.